The 6 T cell receptor beta chains below all came from one sample that was sequenced in a study of T cells in Graves' hyperthyroidism and ophthalmopathy. Authors of the study amplified TCR beta CDR3 regions from RNA transcripts. TCR CDR3 regions were first amplified by RT-PCR with HTBI primers. TCRdb reprocessed the multiplex PCR reads via MiXCR and lists one record per CDR3 protein. This table holds around 700,000 distinct CDR3 sequences, 18% found once. The sequenced sample was blood. The receptors were sampled from a woman aged 50 to 65 with Graves' hyperthyroidism that later progressed to Graves' ophthalmopathy.

On this clonotype itself: With a much larger clone just one base away, this may be a read error. The chain carries TRBV11-3 and TRBJ2-2; D remains unclear. There are 16 residues in the CDR3. CDR1 SGHNT and CDR2 YENEEA come from the germline V gene. CDR3 nucleotide sequence: TGTGCCAGCGGCTTTAGGGAATACCCTAACACCGGGGAGCTGTTTTTT. Residues: CASGFREYPNTGELFF.

This clonotype was seen at least ten times. This chain links TRBV11-3 with TRBJ1-1; 8 bases are shared with TRBD1. The CDR3 consists of 13 residues. The V and J ends lost 5 bases and 7 bases, in that order; junction bases with no gene match: 6. Germline V lookup: CDR1 SGHNT, CDR2 YENEEA. The CDR3 nucleotides are TGTGCCAGCAGCCCAGGGGGCAGGAGTGAAGCTTTCTTT. Its translation: CASSPGGRSEAFF.

This clonotype was observed a few times. This chain links TRBV2 with TRBJ2-5, with 8 bases lining up with TRBD2. Germline V lookup: CDR1 SNHLY, CDR2 FYNNEI. The CDR3 length is 15 residues. Germline trimming cut 4 bases from V and 5 bases from J; bases unmatched to any gene: 9. CDR3 in DNA: TGTGCCAGCAGTGTGGACGGGGGGGCCTGGGAGACCCAGTACTTC. It specifies CASSVDGGAWETQYF.

This clonotype appeared a few times. V and J are TRBV7-9 and TRBJ1-1; no definite D call. The germline V gene has CDR1 SEHNR and CDR2 FQNEAQ (reference sequence). The CDR3 sequence is 12 residues long. Trimming left V 2 bases short and J 7 bases short, with 8 bases between. The CDR3 protein is CASSLMSLEAFF. The CDR3, as DNA: TGTGCCAGCAGCTTAATGAGCCTTGAAGCTTTCTTT.

The chain has TRBV29-1 and TRBJ2-7, with 7 bases matching TRBD2. The length of the CDR3 is 14 residues. V lost 2 bases, J lost 3 bases, and 7 bases stayed unmatched. Germline loops: CDR1 SQVTM, CDR2 ANQGSEA. In DNA form, the CDR3 reads TGCAGCGTTGAATACGGCAGGGAGGGCTACGAGCAGTACTTC. This gives the protein CSVEYGREGYEQYF.

There are a few counts of this clonotype. The V and J genes are TRBV27 and TRBJ2-5; no definite D call. The V and J ends lost 2 bases and 4 bases respectively, with 11 bases between them. The CDR3 extends over 14 amino acids. Per the germline V gene, CDR1 is MNHEY and CDR2 is SMNVEV (reference sequence). CDR3 sequence (DNA): TGTGCCAGCAGTTTAGATGGGCTCTCAGAGACCCAGTACTTC. Amino acids: CASSLDGLSETQYF.